This T cell receptor (beta chain) was identified during a study of cytotoxic CD8 clonotypes in ibrutinib-treated CLL. On the study more broadly: Results showed roughly 25 partial and 2 complete responses; following median around 73 months, approximately 14 remained remitted, roughly twelve advanced.

The ends were cut back, 3 bases at V and 13 bases at J, with 19 bases in the middle. The CDR3 sequence is 13 residues long. Germline CDR1 and CDR2: MDHEN and SYDVKM. Study results and caveats: The study sampled sustained-remission and progressing patients at different times. Clonality grew at ibrutinib response; at progression, it decreased back toward baseline.

Produced via immunoSEQ multiplex PCR; TCRdb's table is partial and in-frame only. Seen here are approximately 22,000 clones, roughly 72% observed once, and the top ten hold approximately 24%. The table lists this clone with a count of one. As yet, its antigen is unknown. This receptor was identified in a human donor with chronic lymphocytic leukemia. The starting material was PBMCs, obtained before ibrutinib treatment. This chain uses TRBV28 with TRBJ2-7, with D possibly being TRBD1 (6 bases). CDR3 sequence (DNA): TGTGCCAGCAGTTTCCAAGGGGGACGGGGCGTTTACTTC. It yields the protein CASSFQGGRGVYF.